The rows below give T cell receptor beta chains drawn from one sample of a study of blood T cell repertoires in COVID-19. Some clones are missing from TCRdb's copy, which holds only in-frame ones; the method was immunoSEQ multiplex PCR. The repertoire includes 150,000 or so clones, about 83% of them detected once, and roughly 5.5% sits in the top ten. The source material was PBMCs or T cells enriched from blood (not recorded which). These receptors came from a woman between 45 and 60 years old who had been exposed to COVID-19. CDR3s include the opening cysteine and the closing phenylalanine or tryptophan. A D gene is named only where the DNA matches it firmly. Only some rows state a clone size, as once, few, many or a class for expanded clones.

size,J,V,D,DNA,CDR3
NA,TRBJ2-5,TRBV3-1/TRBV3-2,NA,TGTGCCAGCAGCCGCTTTGGCGAGACCCAGTACTTC,CASSRFGETQYF
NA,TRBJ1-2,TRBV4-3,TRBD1,TGCGCCAGCAGCCAAAGGGGGCTGGGCTACACCTTC,CASSQRGLGYTF
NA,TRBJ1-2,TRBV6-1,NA,TGTGCCAGCAGTGACGCGTGGCAGGGCTATGGCTACACCTTC,CASSDAWQGYGYTF
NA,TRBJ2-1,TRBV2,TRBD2,TGTGCCAGCAGTGATCCGACTAGCGGGAGGGCCTTGAATGAGCAGTTCTTC,CASSDPTSGRALNEQFF
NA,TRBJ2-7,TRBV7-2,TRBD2,TGTGCCAGCAGACCAGCGGGCGCGGGGGGCCCCTACGAGCAGTACTTC,CASRPAGAGGPYEQYF
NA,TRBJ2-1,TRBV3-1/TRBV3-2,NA,TGTGCCAGCAGCCCCCACCCCCGAGCCTACAATGAGCAGTTCTTC,CASSPHPRAYNEQFF
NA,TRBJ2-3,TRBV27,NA,TGTGCCAGCAGTTTACGACAAGTGTACACAGATACGCAGTATTTT,CASSLRQVYTDTQYF
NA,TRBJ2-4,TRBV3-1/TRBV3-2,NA,TGTGCCAGCACCAGGGGTCGATTAGCCAAAAACATTCAGTACTTC,CASTRGRLAKNIQYF
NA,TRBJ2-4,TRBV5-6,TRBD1,TGTGCCAGCAGCTTGGGGACGGGACAGACCAAAAACATTCAGTACTTC,CASSLGTGQTKNIQYF
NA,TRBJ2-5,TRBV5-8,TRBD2,TGTGCCAGCAGCTCGTGGGGGGGGTACCAAGAGACCCAGTACTTC,CASSSWGGYQETQYF
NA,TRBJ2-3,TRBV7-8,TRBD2,TGTGCCAGCAGCTCTGGGACTAACCTGTATTTT,CASSSGTNLYF
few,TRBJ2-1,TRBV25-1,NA,TGTGCCAGCAGTGAAGGCGGCAGGGGAATCGATGAGCAGTTCTTC,CASSEGGRGIDEQFF
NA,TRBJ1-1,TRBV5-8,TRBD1,TGTGCCAGCATCGACCTCGGGACAGGGGCCGCCGGGGAAGCTTTCTTT,CASIDLGTGAAGEAFF
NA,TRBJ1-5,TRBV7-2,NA,TGTGCCAGCAGCTTAGACAACTATAGCAATCAGCCCCAGCATTTT,CASSLDNYSNQPQHF
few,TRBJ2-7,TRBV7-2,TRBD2,TGTGCCAGCAGCCTAGCGGGAGGACCCTACGAGCAGTACTTC,CASSLAGGPYEQYF
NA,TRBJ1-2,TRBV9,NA,TGTGCCAGCAGCGCCGTGGGGGCCCCCTCTAACTATGGCTACACCTTC,CASSAVGAPSNYGYTF
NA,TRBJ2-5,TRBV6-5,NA,TGTGCCAGCAGTATCGGGACAATCAAGAAAGAGACCCAGTACTTC,CASSIGTIKKETQYF
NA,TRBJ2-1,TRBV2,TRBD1,TGTGCCAGCAGTGATACCTCGACCCCGGGACAGGGAAACTACAATGAGCAGTTCTTC,CASSDTSTPGQGNYNEQFF
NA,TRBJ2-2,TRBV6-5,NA,TGTGCCAGCAGTTACACGCAGGGGGGCGGCGGGGAGCTGTTTTTT,CASSYTQGGGGELFF
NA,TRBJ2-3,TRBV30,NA,TGTGCCTGGATTCCCGGGGGTGCGCAGTATTTT,CAWIPGGAQYF
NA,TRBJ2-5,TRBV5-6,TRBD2,TGTGCCAGCAGCTGGGGGGGACTGACATACCAAGAGACCCAGTACTTC,CASSWGGLTYQETQYF
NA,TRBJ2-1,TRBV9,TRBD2,TGTGCCAGCAGCGTAGTAGCGGGGGGTCACAATGAGCAGTTCTTC,CASSVVAGGHNEQFF
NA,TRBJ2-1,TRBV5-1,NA,TGCGCCAGCAGCTTGGGAGGAGGTATAAGCTCCTACAATGAGCAGTTCTTC,CASSLGGGISSYNEQFF
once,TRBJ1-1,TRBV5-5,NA,TGTGCCAGCAGCTCAGGGTACGCCACTGAAGCTTTCTTT,CASSSGYATEAFF
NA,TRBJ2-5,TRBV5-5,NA,TGTGCCAGCAGCTTAGCGGACCAAGAGACCCAGTACTTC,CASSLADQETQYF
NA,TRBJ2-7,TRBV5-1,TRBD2,TGCGCCAGCAGCTTGTTCGGAGGGTCTATGAGCGGGAGATCCTACGAGCAGTACTTC,CASSLFGGSMSGRSYEQYF
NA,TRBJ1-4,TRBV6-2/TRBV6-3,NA,TGTGCCAGCAGTTACTCTCCGGGGGAAAAACTGTTTTTT,CASSYSPGEKLFF
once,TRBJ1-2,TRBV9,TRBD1,TGTGCCAGCAGTGGGAGTGGGACAGGGGGCGCCTGGTGCACCTTC,CASSGSGTGGAWCTF
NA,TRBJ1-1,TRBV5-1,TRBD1,TGCGCCAGCAGCCGAAACAGGGGTGGCACTGAAGCTTTCTTT,CASSRNRGGTEAFF
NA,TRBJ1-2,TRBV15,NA,TGTGCCACCAGCAATCACGGCGGGGGACGATATGGCTACACCTTC,CATSNHGGGRYGYTF
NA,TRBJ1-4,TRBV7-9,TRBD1,TGTGCCAGCAGCCAACCGGGACAGGGGAAAGAAAAACTGTTTTTT,CASSQPGQGKEKLFF
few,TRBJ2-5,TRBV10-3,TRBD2,TGTGCCATCAGGGGGACTAGCGGGCAAGAGACCCAGTACTTC,CAIRGTSGQETQYF
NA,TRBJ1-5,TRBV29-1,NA,TGCAGCGCCGGACAGACCAATCAGCCCCAGCATTTT,CSAGQTNQPQHF
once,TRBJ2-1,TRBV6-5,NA,TGTGCCAGCAGTACAATTGGGACACCCAACAATGAGCAGTTCTTC,CASSTIGTPNNEQFF
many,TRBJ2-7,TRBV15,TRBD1,TGTGCCACCAGCAGCCCCTTAAGGGGGCCTACCTACGAGCAGTACTTC,CATSSPLRGPTYEQYF
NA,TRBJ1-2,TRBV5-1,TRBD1,TGCGCCAGCAGCTCTGGGGGGACAGCCCAGACGGGCTACACCTTC,CASSSGGTAQTGYTF
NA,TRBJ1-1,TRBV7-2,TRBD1,TGTGCCAGCAGCCCAGACAGGGGAGGAGACACTGAAGCTTTCTTT,CASSPDRGGDTEAFF
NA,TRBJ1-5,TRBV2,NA,TGTGCCGGAGGGGCAGATCGTCAGCCCCAGCATTTT,CAGGADRQPQHF
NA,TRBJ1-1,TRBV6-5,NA,TGTGCCAGCAGTTACCGTGGAGGGGTCACTGAAGCTTTCTTT,CASSYRGGVTEAFF